This T cell receptor beta chain stems from a study of shared clonotypes between healthy human individuals. Study information: With ages of 18 to 49, the donors were a couple of women and a few men.

Assay used: immunoSEQ multiplex PCR; TCRdb lists only in-frame clones, some missing. The profile shows roughly 2.5 million clones, around nine tenths of them singletons. Study-wide results and caveats: Clonotypes shared by all four donors outscored non-shared clonotypes in generation probability.

The CDR3 has 17 amino acids. V lost 4 bases, J lost 0 bases, and 11 bases stayed unmatched. With regard to this clone: Its antigen remains unknown.

The material sequenced was naive CD4+ T cells sorted from blood. Specified subset: CD45RA+ positively selected. The chain combines TRBV5-7 with TRBJ2-5, with 8 nucleotides matching TRBD2. TRBV5-7 carries the ORF label, with uncertain function. This clonotype was obtained from a man between 18 and 35 years old in good health. The DNA for the CDR3 is TGTGCCAGCAGCCTAAGAAGGAAGCGGGAGAACCAAGAGACCCAGTACTTC. Translated: CASSLRRKRENQETQYF.